The entry that follows covers one T cell receptor beta chain sequence. Trimming stripped 6 bases from V and 3 bases from J, with 17 bases between. Germline values: CDR1 MNHEY, CDR2 SVGAGI. The CDR3 contains 15 residues. These data belong to a study of blood T cell repertoires in COVID-19. Study summary: Acute and convalescent COVID-19 samples came from the United States, Italy and Spain.

Original analysis: The assay estimated nucleated cells by amplifying reference gene primers. TCRdb keeps only in-frame clones here, not all; method: immunoSEQ multiplex PCR. V, J and clone size are those of that table, while D and trimming were read from the DNA. The profile shows 140,000 to 150,000 clones, around 84% of them singletons. The chain combines TRBV6-5 with TRBJ1-2; possibly TRBD1 for D (5 bases). Specimen: peripheral blood. This receptor was obtained from a man in his sixties with active or convalescent COVID-19. CDR3 DNA sequence: TGTGCCAGCAGCCGACCGGGGGGAGGGGACTATGGCTACACCTTC. Its translation is CASSRPGGGDYGYTF.